The entry that follows covers one TCR beta chain sequence. The record originates from a study of blood T cell repertoires in COVID-19. Study-level background: The United States, Italy and Spain supplied acute and convalescent COVID-19 samples. Sources were T cells, B-cell-depleted T cells, or PBMCs; the material itself was cDNA or gDNA.

Germline CDR1 and CDR2: LGHNT and FRNRAP. The CDR3 contains 12 residues. Deletions cut 9 bases from V and 4 bases from J, with 12 bases between. Source study methods: Researchers report that nucleated cell counts were estimated from reference gene primer amplification. The repertoire was sequenced with immunoSEQ multiplex PCR; TCRdb's copy has only in-frame clones and lacks some. For V, J and clone size, that table is used; D and trimming come from the DNA. The data show 50,000 to 65,000 clones, approximately 82% seen once. The source material was peripheral blood. The chain couples TRBV12-5 to TRBJ2-5; no clear D. This sequence originates from a human donor in a cohort sampled during active COVID-19. In DNA form, the CDR3 reads TGTGCTAGCGCCAAAACTGGAGAGACCCAGTACTTC. Translation gives CASAKTGETQYF.